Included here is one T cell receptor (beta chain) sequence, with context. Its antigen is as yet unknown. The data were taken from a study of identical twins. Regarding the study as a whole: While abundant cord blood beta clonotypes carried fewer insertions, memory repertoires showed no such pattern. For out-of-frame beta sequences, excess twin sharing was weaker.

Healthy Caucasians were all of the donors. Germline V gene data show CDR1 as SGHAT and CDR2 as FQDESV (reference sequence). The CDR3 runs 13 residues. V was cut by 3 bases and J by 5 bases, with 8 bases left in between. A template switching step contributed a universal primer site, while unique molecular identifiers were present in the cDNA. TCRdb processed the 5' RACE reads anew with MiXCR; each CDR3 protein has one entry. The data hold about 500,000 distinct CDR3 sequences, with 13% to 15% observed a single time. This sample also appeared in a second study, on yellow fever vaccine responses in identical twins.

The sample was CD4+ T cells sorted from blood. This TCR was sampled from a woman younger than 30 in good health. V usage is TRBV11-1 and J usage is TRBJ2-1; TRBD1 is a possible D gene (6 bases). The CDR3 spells CASSLDSNNEQFF. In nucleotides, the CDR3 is TGTGCCAGCAGCTTGGACAGTAACAATGAGCAGTTCTTC.